One T cell receptor (beta chain) is described in this entry. This entry comes from a study of blood T cell repertoires in COVID-19. Turning to the study itself: Spain, Italy and the United States supplied samples that represented acute and convalescent COVID-19.

Across 24 US areas, participants ranged in age from about 18 to 90 years. V was pared by 4 bases and J by 4 bases, with 13 bases between. CDR3 length: 14 amino acids. The germline V gene encodes CDR1 SGHRS and CDR2 YFSETQ. Original analysis: Amplified reference gene primers provided the basis for estimating nucleated cell counts. Using immunoSEQ multiplex PCR, the repertoire was profiled, and TCRdb retains in-frame clones only, with some absent. V, J and clone size were drawn from that table, and D and trimming were deduced from the DNA. The sample carries roughly 500,000 clones, around nine tenths recorded once.

This sequence joins TRBV5-1 and TRBJ2-3; D perhaps matches TRBD2 (6 bases). The sequence derives from a woman aged 40 to 50 who had recovered from COVID-19. Input material: PBMCs or T cells enriched from blood (not recorded which). Written as DNA, the CDR3 is TGCGCCAGCAGCCGCTTTAGGGAGGCAGATACGCAGTATTTT. Protein product: CASSRFREADTQYF.